Following are 32 T cell receptor beta chains from one sample sequenced in a study of blood T cell repertoires in COVID-19. Sequencing was performed with immunoSEQ multiplex PCR; in TCRdb, only in-frame clones are kept and a portion is missing. The sample consists of around 250,000 clones, approximately 91% of them appearing once. The specimen sequenced was peripheral blood. The source of these receptors is a human donor in a cohort sampled during active COVID-19.

This clone has just one count. CDR3 DNA: TGCAGCGTTGAAGATACGGCGGTCTACGAGCAGTACTTC. This sequence encodes CSVEDTAVYEQYF. V and J are TRBV29-1 and TRBJ2-7; D gene unclear. V was trimmed by 0 bases and J by 3 bases, leaving 9 bases between them. Germline V lookup: CDR1 SQVTM, CDR2 ANQGSEA. There are 13 residues in the CDR3.

The genes are TRBV28 and TRBJ1-1; D gene unclear. This CDR3 is built from 11 residues. In germline, CDR1 is MDHEN, CDR2 SYDVKM. V lost 7 bases to trimming and J lost 10 bases, with 13 bases between them. The CDR3, as DNA: TGTGCCAGCAACCTCGCCTACAGAGCTTTCTTT. It encodes CASNLAYRAFF.

V usage is TRBV11-3 and J usage is TRBJ2-3; 12 bases fit TRBD2. This CDR3 region has 19 residues. J gave up 0 bases and V 4 bases, and 11 bases lay outside the gene matches. Germline V gene lookup returns CDR1 SGHNT and CDR2 YENEEA. The CDR3 bases are TGTGCCAGCAGCTCTTCGACTAGCGGGGGACCACTTAGCACAGATACGCAGTATTTT. Translated: CASSSSTSGGPLSTDTQYF. Using reference TRBV11-3 and TRBJ2-3 for the parts outside the CDR3, the full variable domain is EAGVVQSPRYKIIEKKQPVAFWCNPISGHNTLYWYLQNLGQGPELLIRYENEEAVDDSQLPKDRFSAERLKGVDSTLKIQPAELGDSAVYLCASSSSTSGGPLSTDTQYFGPGTRLTVL.

The chain carries TRBV30 and TRBJ1-6, with TRBD1 identical over 7 bases. Trimming cost V 1 base and J 3 bases; bases outside gene matches: 6. The CDR3 has 16 amino acids. Germline CDR1 reads GTSNPN; CDR2 reads SVGIG (reference sequence). CDR3 coding DNA: TGTGCCTGGAGTGAAGACAGGGTGGGCTATAATTCACCCCTCCACTTT. Amino acid sequence: CAWSEDRVGYNSPLHF.

The CDR3 DNA follows: TGTGCCAGCAGTTATCAGTACAGGGGGGCGAACACTGAAGCTTTCTTT. This codes for CASSYQYRGANTEAFF. V and J are TRBV6-6 and TRBJ1-1; 8 bases match TRBD1. CDR1 is MNHNY, CDR2 SVGAGI, per germline (reference sequence). With 3 bases clipped from V and 1 base from J, the junction kept 7 bases outside the gene matches. CDR3 size: 16 residues.

The V call is TRBV18, the J call TRBJ2-5, with no clear D. This CDR3 has 12 amino acids. V was trimmed by 3 bases and J by 5 bases, leaving 7 bases between them. CDR1 is KGHSH, CDR2 LQKENI, per germline. Here the CDR3 reads CASSPILETQYF. The CDR3 nucleotides read TGTGCCAGCTCACCCATTTTGGAGACCCAGTACTTC.

With regard to this clone: Other DNA sequences from this sample encode an identical CDR3 as well. This chain uses TRBV5-1 with TRBJ2-7, with TRBD1 identical over 11 bases. V shed 4 bases and J 2 bases; nucleotides not matched to a gene: 2. The CDR3 has 14 amino acids. Germline CDR1 is SGHRS and CDR2 is YFSETQ. The DNA of the CDR3 is TGCGCCAGCAGCCTGGGACAGGGGGCCTACGAGCAGTACTTC. Amino acid sequence: CASSLGQGAYEQYF.

This rearrangement joins TRBV20-1 to TRBJ2-5, with TRBD2 identical over 9 bases. There are 11 residues in the CDR3. Germline values: CDR1 DFQATT, CDR2 SNEGSKA (reference sequence). This chain's CDR3 is CSRLAEETQYF. In nucleotides, the CDR3 is TGCAGCAGACTAGCGGAAGAGACCCAGTACTTC.

The gene calls are TRBV6-2 or TRBV6-3 and TRBJ2-4, with TRBD2 identical over 9 bases. J lost 2 bases, V lost 2 bases, and 10 bases had no gene match. From germline, CDR1 is MNHEY and CDR2 SVGEGT. CDR3 length: 18 amino acids. CDR3 amino acids: CASSYPQGLATTKNIQYF. CDR3 DNA sequence: TGTGCCAGCAGTTACCCCCAGGGACTAGCAACTACCAAAAACATTCAGTACTTC.

The chain recombines TRBV4-3 with TRBJ2-7, with 12 bases that match TRBD2. V lost 1 base and J lost 0; bases outside the gene matches: 1. From germline, CDR1 is LGHNA and CDR2 YSLEER. The length of the CDR3 is 16 residues. DNA of the CDR3: TGCGCCAGCAGCCAAGTACTAGCGGGGGGCTCCTACGAGCAGTACTTC. Its translation: CASSQVLAGGSYEQYF.

J is TRBJ1-1 and V is TRBV5-1; a weak D match, TRBD1 (5 bases). The CDR3 length is 14 residues. The V end lost 3 bases, the J end lost 5 bases, and 14 bases lay between the germline ends. In germline, CDR1 is SGHRS, CDR2 YFSETQ. The CDR3 nucleotides read TGCGCCAGCAGCTCCCCGGGGGTCAGGACTGAAGCTTTCTTT. It translates to CASSSPGVRTEAFF. Full variable domain (rest looked up from reference TRBV5-1 and TRBJ1-1): KAGVTQTPRYLIKTRGQQVTLSCSPISGHRSVSWYQQTPGQGLQFLFEYFSETQRNKGNFPGRFSGRQFSNSRSEMNVSTLELGDSALYLCASSSPGVRTEAFFGQGTRLTVV.

J is TRBJ1-1 and V is TRBV12-3 or TRBV12-4; no reliable D call. CDR3 length equals 12 residues. Trimming took off 3 bases at V and 4 bases at J, with 6 bases between the two ends. CDR3 sequence (DNA): TGTGCCAGCAGTTTGAGGGTCACTGAAGCTTTCTTT. Residues: CASSLRVTEAFF.

This clone has only one observation. The chain is built from TRBV27 and TRBJ2-1; tentative D call: TRBD2 (5 bases). The CDR3 loop spans 14 amino acids. Trimming removed 3 bases at V and 3 bases at J, with 9 bases between. Germline V gene data show CDR1 as MNHEY and CDR2 as SMNVEV (reference sequence). The CDR3 DNA follows: TGTGCCAGCAGTTTCGGGGTTGGCTACAATGAGCAGTTCTTC. Translation gives CASSFGVGYNEQFF.

The DNA for the CDR3 is TGTGCCAGCAGTTACTCGGCGGGGGGCGCGAGGACTGAAGCTTTCTTT. Translating gives CASSYSAGGARTEAFF. This chain connects TRBV6-5 to TRBJ1-1, with D tentatively TRBD1 (6 bases). The V gene lost 0 bases and the J gene lost 5 bases, with 16 bases spanning the gap. The CDR3 is made up of 16 amino acids. Per the germline V gene, CDR1 is MNHEY and CDR2 is SVGAGI.

CDR3 DNA: TGTGCCAGCAGTGATCAGGGTTTAGTAGGGCCCCAGCATTTT. Its translation: CASSDQGLVGPQHF. V gene TRBV2 combines with J gene TRBJ1-5, with D tentatively TRBD1 (5 bases). V gave up 3 bases and J gave up 9 bases, with 15 bases separating them. CDR1 and CDR2 from the germline V gene are SNHLY and FYNNEI. This CDR3 is 14 amino acids long. The complete variable domain, with remaining parts taken from reference TRBV2 and TRBJ1-5, reads EPEVTQTPSHQVTQMGQEVILRCVPISNHLYFYWYRQILGQKVEFLVSFYNNEISEKSEIFDDQFSVERPDGSNFTLKIRSTKLEDSAMYFCASSDQGLVGPQHFGDGTRLSIL.

The chain recombines TRBV7-2 with TRBJ1-1; D is perhaps TRBD1 (6 bases). Germline loops: CDR1 SGHTA, CDR2 FQGNSA. V was clipped by 4 bases and J by 11 bases, with 14 bases between them. This CDR3 contains 12 residues. For the CDR3, the DNA is TGTGCCAGCAGCTCCGACAGGTCGGTGGCTTTCTTT. Amino acid sequence: CASSSDRSVAFF.

The chain has TRBV27 and TRBJ1-1; no clear D. Germline CDR1 MNHEY, CDR2 SMNVEV (reference sequence). The CDR3 length is 12 residues. V was shortened by 5 bases and J by 0 bases, with 4 bases between the two germline ends. The CDR3 is CASSPLNTEAFF. The CDR3 DNA follows: TGTGCCAGCAGTCCCTTGAACACTGAAGCTTTCTTT.

The J gene is TRBJ2-7, the V gene TRBV28; 9 bases are a match to TRBD1. CDR3 length: 14 residues. Germline V CDR1 and CDR2: MDHEN, SYDVKM. Trimming cost V 4 bases and J 5 bases; bases outside gene matches: 6. Here the CDR3 reads CASSSDRGADEQYF. CDR3 sequence (DNA): TGTGCCAGCAGTTCGGACAGGGGAGCCGACGAGCAGTACTTC. The whole variable domain, remainder taken from reference TRBV28 and TRBJ2-7, is DVKVTQSSRYLVKRTGEKVFLECVQDMDHENMFWYRQDPGLGLRLIYFSYDVKMKEKGDIPEGYSVSREKKERFSLILESASTNQTSMYLCASSSDRGADEQYFGPGTRLTVT.

CDR3 sequence (DNA): TGTGCCAGCAGTGAAACCGGGTACGGGGCCAACGTCCTGACTTTC. Its translation is CASSETGYGANVLTF. V is TRBV25-1 and J is TRBJ2-6, with unresolved D. The CDR3 is made up of 15 amino acids. Germline V lookup: CDR1 MGHDK, CDR2 SYGVNS. Trimming took off 2 bases at V and 4 bases at J, with 9 bases between the two ends.

The rearrangement uses TRBV15 and TRBJ1-4, with 7 bases aligning to TRBD1. V was pared by 5 bases and J by 5 bases, with 11 bases of the junction left unmatched. The germline V gene encodes CDR1 LNHNV and CDR2 YYDKDF (reference sequence). The CDR3 spans 16 residues. CDR3 loop: CATSSTSDRSNEKLFF. DNA for the CDR3: TGTGCCACCAGCTCAACGTCGGACAGGTCAAATGAAAAACTGTTTTTT.

The rearrangement uses TRBV6-2 or TRBV6-3 and TRBJ1-2; 7 nucleotides align to TRBD1. The V gene's germline CDR1 is MNHEY and CDR2 SVGEGT. Losses at the gene ends were 2 bases for V and 5 bases for J; bases not matched to a gene: 11. The CDR3 totals 16 residues. The CDR3 sequence: CASSYVPEGAEYGYTF. CDR3 nucleotide sequence: TGTGCCAGCAGTTACGTCCCTGAGGGGGCAGAATATGGCTACACCTTC.

J is TRBJ2-3 and V is TRBV4-2, with 11 bases fitting TRBD2. V lost 4 bases to trimming and J lost 6 bases; unmatched junction nucleotides: 6. The CDR3 contains 15 residues. Germline assignment: CDR1 LGHNA and CDR2 YNFKEQ. DNA for the CDR3: TGTGCCAGCAGCCTCCATAGCGGGAGGGTCGATACGCAGTATTTT. Amino acid sequence: CASSLHSGRVDTQYF.

The V gene is TRBV13, the J gene TRBJ2-5; D is unclear. Trimming stripped 4 bases from V and 4 bases from J, with 4 bases between. This CDR3 comprises 11 residues. Germline loops: CDR1 PRHDT, CDR2 FYEKMQ (reference sequence). This CDR3 is CASSSSETQYF. CDR3 bases: TGTGCCAGCAGCTCGTCAGAGACCCAGTACTTC.

J is TRBJ1-4 and V is TRBV7-8; D is ambiguous. Trimming left V 5 bases short and J 7 bases short, with 14 bases between. This CDR3 comprises 14 residues. The germline V gene encodes CDR1 SGHVS and CDR2 FQNEAQ. The CDR3 here is CASSRNRVPEKLFF. CDR3 in DNA: TGTGCCAGCAGCCGAAACCGGGTGCCTGAAAAACTGTTTTTT.

CDR3: CASSKGQGPYGYTF. The CDR3 DNA reads as TGTGCCAGTAGTAAGGGACAGGGCCCCTATGGCTACACCTTC. This chain joins TRBV19 and TRBJ1-2, with TRBD1 matching 9 bases. The CDR3 is made up of 14 amino acids. V was pared by 4 bases and J by 4 bases, with 4 bases of the junction left unmatched. CDR1 LNHDA and CDR2 SQIVND come from the germline V gene (reference sequence).

This clone occurred a few times. V is TRBV6-2 or TRBV6-3 and J is TRBJ2-7; 13 positions agree with TRBD2. This CDR3 comprises 14 residues. V lost 4 bases, J lost 4 bases, and 1 base stayed unmatched. Looked up from germline, CDR1 is MNHEY and CDR2 is SVGEGT. In DNA form, the CDR3 reads TGTGCCAGCAGTTTGGGACTAGCGGGGTACGAGCAGTACTTC. It specifies CASSLGLAGYEQYF.

The V gene is TRBV18, the J gene TRBJ1-1, with D perhaps matching TRBD1 (6 bases). CDR3 length: 15 residues. From germline, CDR1 is KGHSH and CDR2 LQKENI. Trimming left V 2 bases short and J 0 bases short, with 10 bases between. The CDR3 loop reads CASSPGQSMNTEAFF. For the CDR3, the DNA is TGTGCCAGCTCACCAGGACAGAGTATGAACACTGAAGCTTTCTTT.

This rearrangement joins TRBV7-2 to TRBJ2-2; D may be TRBD2 (6 bases). V gave up 4 bases and J gave up 5 bases, with 26 bases separating them. Looked up from germline, CDR1 is SGHTA and CDR2 is FQGNSA. The CDR3 runs to 19 residues. The CDR3 here is CASSSRLGTLNWRTGELFF. The DNA of the CDR3 is TGTGCCAGCAGCTCCCGACTAGGGACCCTCAACTGGAGAACCGGGGAGCTGTTTTTT. Full variable domain (missing parts from reference TRBV7-2 and TRBJ2-2): GAGVSQSPSNKVTEKGKDVELRCDPISGHTALYWYRQSLGQGLEFLIYFQGNSAPDKSGLPSDRFSAERTGGSVSTLTIQRTQQEDSAVYLCASSSRLGTLNWRTGELFFGEGSRLTVL.

This sequence joins TRBV19 and TRBJ2-7; the match to TRBD1 covers 7 bases. CDR3 length: 15 amino acids. In germline, CDR1 is LNHDA, CDR2 SQIVND (reference sequence). V lost 10 bases, J lost 3 bases, and 15 bases stayed unmatched. The CDR3 region is CATSGTAENRYEQYF. Written as DNA, the CDR3 is TGTGCCACCTCGGGGACAGCGGAGAATCGCTACGAGCAGTACTTC.

The J gene is TRBJ1-4, the V gene TRBV5-4, with D unresolved. V lost 4 bases, J lost 2 bases, and 6 bases lay in between. Looked up from germline, CDR1 is SGHNT and CDR2 is YYREEE (reference sequence). The CDR3 covers 13 residues. CDR3 sequence reads: CASSAQTNEKLFF. CDR3 nucleotides: TGTGCCAGCAGCGCCCAGACTAATGAAAAACTGTTTTTT.

This chain connects TRBV10-3 to TRBJ1-2; D is ambiguous. CDR1 ENHRY and CDR2 SYGVKD come from the germline V gene. This CDR3 is 15 amino acids long. The V end lost 4 bases, the J end lost 5 bases, and 17 bases lay between the germline ends. This CDR3 is CAISAGMEGWYGYTF. CDR3 in DNA: TGTGCCATCAGTGCTGGCATGGAGGGTTGGTATGGCTACACCTTC.

The V gene is TRBV6-5, the J gene TRBJ2-7; 7 bases match TRBD2. The CDR3 consists of 15 residues. Trimming cost V 3 bases and J 2 bases; bases outside gene matches: 7. Germline loops: CDR1 MNHEY, CDR2 SVGAGI. The CDR3 DNA reads TGTGCCAGCAGTTATGCGCGGGAGATAACCTACGAGCAGTACTTC. It yields the protein CASSYAREITYEQYF.